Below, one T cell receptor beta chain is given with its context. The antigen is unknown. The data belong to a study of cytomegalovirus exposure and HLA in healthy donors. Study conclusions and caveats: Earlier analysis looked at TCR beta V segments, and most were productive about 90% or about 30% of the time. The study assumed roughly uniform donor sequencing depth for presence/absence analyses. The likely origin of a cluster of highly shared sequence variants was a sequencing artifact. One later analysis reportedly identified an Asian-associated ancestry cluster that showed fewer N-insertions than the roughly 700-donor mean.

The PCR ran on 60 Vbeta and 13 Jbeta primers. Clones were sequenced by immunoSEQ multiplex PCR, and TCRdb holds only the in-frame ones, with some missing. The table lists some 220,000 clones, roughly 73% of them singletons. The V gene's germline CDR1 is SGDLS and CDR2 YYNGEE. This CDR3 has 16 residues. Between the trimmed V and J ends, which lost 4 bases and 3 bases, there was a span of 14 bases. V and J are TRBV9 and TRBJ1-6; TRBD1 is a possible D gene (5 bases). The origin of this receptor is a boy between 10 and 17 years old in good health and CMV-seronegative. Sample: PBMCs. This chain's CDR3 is CASSRGGGIYNSPLHF. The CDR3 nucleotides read TGTGCCAGCAGCCGTGGGGGGGGGATCTATAATTCACCCCTCCACTTT. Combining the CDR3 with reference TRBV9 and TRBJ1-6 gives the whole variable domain DSGVTQTPKHLITATGQRVTLRCSPRSGDLSVYWYQQSLDQGLQFLIQYYNGEERAKGNILERFSAQQFPDLHSELNLSSLELGDSALYFCASSRGGGIYNSPLHFGNGTRLTVT.